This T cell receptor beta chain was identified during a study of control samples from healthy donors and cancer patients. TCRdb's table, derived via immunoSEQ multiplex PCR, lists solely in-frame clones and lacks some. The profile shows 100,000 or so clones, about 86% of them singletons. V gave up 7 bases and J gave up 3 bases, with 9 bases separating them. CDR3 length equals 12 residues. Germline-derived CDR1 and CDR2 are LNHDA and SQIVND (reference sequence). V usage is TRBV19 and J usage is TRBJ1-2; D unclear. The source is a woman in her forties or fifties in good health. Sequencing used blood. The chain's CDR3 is CASNRVDYGYTF. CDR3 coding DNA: TGTGCCAGTAACCGGGTGGACTATGGCTACACCTTC.